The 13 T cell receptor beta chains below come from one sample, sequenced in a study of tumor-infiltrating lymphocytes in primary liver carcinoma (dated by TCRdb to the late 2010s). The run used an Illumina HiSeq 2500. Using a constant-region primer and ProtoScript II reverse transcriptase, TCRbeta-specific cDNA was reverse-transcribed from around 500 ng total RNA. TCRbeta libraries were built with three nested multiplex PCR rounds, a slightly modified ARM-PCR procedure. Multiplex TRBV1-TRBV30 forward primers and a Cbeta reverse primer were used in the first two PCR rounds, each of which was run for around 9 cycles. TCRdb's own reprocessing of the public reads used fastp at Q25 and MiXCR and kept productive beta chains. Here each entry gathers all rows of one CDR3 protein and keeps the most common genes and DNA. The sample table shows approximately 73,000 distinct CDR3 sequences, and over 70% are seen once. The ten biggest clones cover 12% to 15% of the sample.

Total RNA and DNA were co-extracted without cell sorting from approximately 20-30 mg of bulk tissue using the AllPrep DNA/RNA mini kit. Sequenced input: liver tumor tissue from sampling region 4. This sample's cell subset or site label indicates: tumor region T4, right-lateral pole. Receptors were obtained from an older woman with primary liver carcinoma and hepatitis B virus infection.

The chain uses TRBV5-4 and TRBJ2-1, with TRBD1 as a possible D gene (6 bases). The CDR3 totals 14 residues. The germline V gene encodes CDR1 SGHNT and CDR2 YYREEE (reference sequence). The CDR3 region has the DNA TGTACCAACAGCGACACCCATTTAGGGGGTGAGCAGTTCTTC. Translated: CTNSDTHLGGEQFF.

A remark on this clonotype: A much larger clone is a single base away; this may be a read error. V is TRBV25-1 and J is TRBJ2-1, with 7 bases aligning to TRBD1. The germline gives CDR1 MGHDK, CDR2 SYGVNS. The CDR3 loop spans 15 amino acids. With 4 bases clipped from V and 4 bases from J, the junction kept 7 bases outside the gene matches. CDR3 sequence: CASSGTGLSYNEQFF. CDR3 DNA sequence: TGTGCCAGCAGTGGGACAGGACTGAGTTACAATGAGCAGTTCTTC.

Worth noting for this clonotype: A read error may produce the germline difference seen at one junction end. The DNA for the CDR3 is TGCGCCAGCAGCCAAGAGTCACAAGGCCCTGGGGCCTACGTCCTGACTTTC. Translated: CASSQESQGPGAYVLTF. The rearrangement links TRBV4-1 to TRBJ2-6, with D perhaps TRBD1 (5 bases). The CDR3 is 17 amino acids. The germline CDR1 and CDR2 sequences are MGHRA and YSYEKL.

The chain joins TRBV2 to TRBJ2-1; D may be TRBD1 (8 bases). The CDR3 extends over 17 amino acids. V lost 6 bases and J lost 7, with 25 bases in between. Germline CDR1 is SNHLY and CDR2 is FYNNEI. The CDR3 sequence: CASRGGGFWDRQNEQFF. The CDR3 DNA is TGTGCCAGCAGAGGGGGAGGGTTTTGGGACAGGCAAAATGAGCAGTTCTTC.

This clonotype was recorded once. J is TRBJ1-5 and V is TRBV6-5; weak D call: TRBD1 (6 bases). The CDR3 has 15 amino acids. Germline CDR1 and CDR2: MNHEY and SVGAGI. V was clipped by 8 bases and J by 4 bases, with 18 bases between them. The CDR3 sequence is CASDEGGNSNQPQHF. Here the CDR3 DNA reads TGTGCCAGCGATGAGGGGGGTAACTCAAATCAGCCCCAGCATTTT.

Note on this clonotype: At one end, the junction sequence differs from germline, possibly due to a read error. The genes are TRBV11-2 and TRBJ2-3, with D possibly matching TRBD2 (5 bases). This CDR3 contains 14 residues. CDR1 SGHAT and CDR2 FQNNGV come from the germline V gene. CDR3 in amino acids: CASSLDGEIDTQYF. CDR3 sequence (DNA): TGCGCCAGCAGCTTAGATGGGGAGATCGATACGCAGTATTTT.

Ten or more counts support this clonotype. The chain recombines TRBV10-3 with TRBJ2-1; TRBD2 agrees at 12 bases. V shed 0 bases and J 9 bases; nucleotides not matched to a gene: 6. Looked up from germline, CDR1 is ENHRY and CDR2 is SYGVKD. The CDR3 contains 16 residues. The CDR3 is CAISESPLAGGGEQFF. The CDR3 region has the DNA TGTGCCATCAGTGAGTCACCCCTAGCGGGAGGGGGTGAGCAGTTCTTC.

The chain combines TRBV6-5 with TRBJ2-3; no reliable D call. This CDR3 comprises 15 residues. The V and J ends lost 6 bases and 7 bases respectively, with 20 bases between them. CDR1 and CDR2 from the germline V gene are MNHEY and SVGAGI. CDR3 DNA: TGTGCCAGCAGCACCAGCGTCCAACATCGGCATACGCAGTATTTT. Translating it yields CASSTSVQHRHTQYF.

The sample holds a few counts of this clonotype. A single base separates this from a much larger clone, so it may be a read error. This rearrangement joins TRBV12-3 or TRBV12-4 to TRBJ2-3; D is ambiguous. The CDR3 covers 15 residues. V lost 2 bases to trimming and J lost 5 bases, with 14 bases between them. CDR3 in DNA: TGTGCCAGCAGTTTATGGGATATGGGGAAAGATACGCAGTATTTT. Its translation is CASSLWDMGKDTQYF.

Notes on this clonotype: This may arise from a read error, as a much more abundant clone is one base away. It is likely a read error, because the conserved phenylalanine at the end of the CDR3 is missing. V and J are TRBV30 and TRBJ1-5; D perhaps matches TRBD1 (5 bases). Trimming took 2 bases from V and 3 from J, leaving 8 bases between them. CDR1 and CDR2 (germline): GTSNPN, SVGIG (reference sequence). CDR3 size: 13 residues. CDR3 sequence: CAWSTDTNQPQHY. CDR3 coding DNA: TGTGCCTGGAGTACGGACACCAATCAGCCCCAGCATTAT.

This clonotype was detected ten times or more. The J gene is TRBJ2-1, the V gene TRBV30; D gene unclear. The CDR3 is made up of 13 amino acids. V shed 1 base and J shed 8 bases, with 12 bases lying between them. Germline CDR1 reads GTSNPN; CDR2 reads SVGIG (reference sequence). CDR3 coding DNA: TGTGCCTGGAGTGCCGCCGTCCCGGATGAGCAGTTCTTC. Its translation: CAWSAAVPDEQFF.

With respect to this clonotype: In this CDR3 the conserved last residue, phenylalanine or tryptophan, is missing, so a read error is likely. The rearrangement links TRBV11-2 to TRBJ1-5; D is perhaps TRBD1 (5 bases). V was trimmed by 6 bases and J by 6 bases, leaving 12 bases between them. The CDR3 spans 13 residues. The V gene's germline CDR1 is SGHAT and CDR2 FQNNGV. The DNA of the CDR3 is TGTGCCAGCAGTCAAGTGGGGCGTCAGCCCCAGCATTTA. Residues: CASSQVGRQPQHL.

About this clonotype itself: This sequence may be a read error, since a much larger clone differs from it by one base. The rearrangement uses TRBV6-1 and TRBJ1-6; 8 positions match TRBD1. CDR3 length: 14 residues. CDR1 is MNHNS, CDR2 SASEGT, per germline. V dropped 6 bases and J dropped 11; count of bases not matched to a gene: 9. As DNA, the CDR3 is TGTGCCAGCAGGCGGGACAGGAACGATCCACCCCTCCACTTT. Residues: CASRRDRNDPPLHF.